The 24 T cell receptor beta chains listed next were all sequenced from one sample in a study of CD8 T cells in Susac syndrome (dated by TCRdb to about 2019). The library was made by the immunoSEQ multiplex PCR assay. RNA was extracted with the RNeasy kit and about 0.5 to 1 ug was reverse transcribed using random hexamers. The public reads were reprocessed in TCRdb via fastp at Q25 and MiXCR, keeping in-frame beta chains. A single entry per CDR3 protein holds the most common genes and DNA from its merged rows. The sample includes 200,000 or so distinct CDR3 sequences, with almost 96% observed a single time. The top ten hold approximately 0.098% of the sample. Sequencing was carried out using CD4+ T cells from PBMCs. The receptors were sampled from a human donor with Susac syndrome.

The chain couples TRBV5-6 to TRBJ2-1, with D unclear. The CDR3 contains 13 residues. CDR1 is SGHDT, CDR2 YYEEEE, per germline. V dropped 4 bases and J dropped 4 bases, with 9 bases sitting between them. The CDR3 loop is CASSPEIYNEQFF. The CDR3 coding sequence is TGTGCCAGCAGCCCAGAAATATACAATGAGCAGTTCTTC.

The chain couples TRBV29-1 to TRBJ1-1; D call uncertain. CDR3 length equals 13 residues. CDR1 and CDR2 from the germline V gene are SQVTM and ANQGSEA. Trimming stripped 4 bases from V and 0 bases from J, with 9 bases between. CDR3 region: CSVGRVLNTEAFF. CDR3 bases: TGCAGCGTTGGCCGGGTTTTGAACACTGAAGCTTTCTTT.

The V gene is TRBV20-1, the J gene TRBJ1-4, with D tentatively TRBD1 (5 bases). V shed 0 bases and J shed 4 bases, with 12 bases lying between them. Germline V gene sequence: CDR1 DFQATT, CDR2 SNEGSKA (reference sequence). There are 15 residues in the CDR3. This CDR3 is CSARDSGTFNEKLFF. The CDR3, as DNA: TGCAGTGCTAGAGACTCGGGGACCTTTAATGAAAAACTGTTTTTT.

The gene calls are TRBV28 and TRBJ2-1; tentatively, D is TRBD2 (6 bases). With 2 bases removed from V and 8 bases from J, the gap between germline ends came to 19 bases. Germline CDR1 reads MDHEN; CDR2 reads SYDVKM. CDR3 length: 16 amino acids. The CDR3 region is CASSLSGLAYIDEQFF. CDR3 nucleotide sequence: TGTGCCAGCAGTTTAAGTGGGCTAGCGTATATCGATGAGCAGTTCTTC.

This sequence joins TRBV5-1 and TRBJ2-7, with unresolved D. The CDR3 length is 15 residues. V shed 0 bases and J shed 4 bases, with 14 bases lying between them. Germline CDR1 and CDR2: SGHRS and YFSETQ. CDR3 nucleotide sequence: TGCGCCAGCAGCTTGGACGCCCTGGACGGATACGAGCAGTACTTC. It codes for CASSLDALDGYEQYF.

This sequence joins TRBV12-3 or TRBV12-4 and TRBJ2-1; TRBD1 agrees at 9 bases. CDR3 length equals 15 residues. With V trimmed by 4 bases and J by 12 bases, 13 bases remained unmatched. CDR3 sequence (DNA): TGTGCCAGCAGTTCATTGATTAGGGACAGGGATGTGCAGTTCTTC. This translates into CASSSLIRDRDVQFF.

The chain has TRBV2 and TRBJ2-5; no clear D gene. Germline V gene data show CDR1 as SNHLY and CDR2 as FYNNEI. V was pared by 6 bases and J by 5 bases, with 13 bases between. This CDR3 spans 13 amino acids. In nucleotides, the CDR3 is TGTGCCAGCAGGGATGGGTATCAGGAGACCCAGTACTTC. Translating it yields CASRDGYQETQYF.

This rearrangement joins TRBV30 to TRBJ2-5; unclear D gene. Germline CDR1 reads GTSNPN; CDR2 reads SVGIG (reference sequence). The V gene lost 5 bases and the J gene lost 5 bases, with 15 bases spanning the gap. There are 13 residues in the CDR3. CDR3 in DNA: TGTGCCTGGGTGGGCCTCGGCCGGGAGACCCAGTACTTC. Residues: CAWVGLGRETQYF. The complete variable domain, with remaining parts taken from reference TRBV30 and TRBJ2-5, reads SQTIHQWPATLVQPVGSPLSLECTVEGTSNPNLYWYRQAAGRGLQLLFYSVGIGQISSEVPQNLSASRPQDRQFILSSKKLLLSDSGFYLCAWVGLGRETQYFGPGTRLLVL.

The chain employs TRBV30 and TRBJ1-5; possibly TRBD1 for D (6 bases). CDR1 is GTSNPN, CDR2 SVGIG, per germline (reference sequence). CDR3 length equals 15 residues. V was trimmed by 0 bases and J by 4 bases, leaving 13 bases between them. CDR3 sequence (DNA): TGTGCCTGGAGTGTCGGTGGGCAGGGGAATCAGCCCCAGCATTTT. This translates into CAWSVGGQGNQPQHF.

This chain uses TRBV28 with TRBJ2-1, with TRBD1 matching over 9 bases. V shed 2 bases, J shed 4 bases, and the junction held 9 bases outside the gene matches. Germline V gene data show CDR1 as MDHEN and CDR2 as SYDVKM. The CDR3 covers 17 residues. The CDR3 region has the DNA TGTGCCAGCAGTTTAGGGACAGGGTTCGGTCTTTACAATGAGCAGTTCTTC. Translating gives CASSLGTGFGLYNEQFF.

CDR3 loop: CSAAPGLVTDTQYF. The CDR3 DNA is TGCAGTGCGGCCCCGGGACTAGTCACAGATACGCAGTATTTT. The chain couples TRBV20-1 to TRBJ2-3; 8 positions match TRBD2. Germline loops: CDR1 DFQATT, CDR2 SNEGSKA (reference sequence). Trimming at V came to 6 bases and at J to 2 bases, leaving 7 bases not matched to a gene. The CDR3 totals 14 residues.

The V gene is TRBV12-3 or TRBV12-4, the J gene TRBJ1-1; D not resolved. The germline V and J ends were trimmed by 6 bases and 1 base, with 9 bases remaining between them. The CDR3 is 13 residues long. CDR3 sequence: CASRYSRNTEAFF. Here the CDR3 DNA reads TGTGCCAGCAGATACAGCCGGAACACTGAAGCTTTCTTT.

The chain carries TRBV27 and TRBJ2-2; unclear D gene. V was shortened by 3 bases and J by 5 bases, with 7 bases between the two germline ends. CDR3 size: 13 residues. Germline CDR1 reads MNHEY; CDR2 reads SMNVEV (reference sequence). CDR3 loop: CASSFVKTGELFF. CDR3 bases: TGTGCCAGCAGTTTTGTTAAGACCGGGGAGCTGTTTTTT.

The chain recombines TRBV7-2 with TRBJ2-2; 12 bases align to TRBD2. The CDR3 is 16 residues long. Germline V gene data show CDR1 as SGHTA and CDR2 as FQGNSA. The J segment lost 3 bases and the V segment lost 5 bases, leaving 4 bases of the junction unmatched. The CDR3 loop is CASSPRTSGDTGELFF. The CDR3 bases are TGTGCCAGCAGCCCACGGACTAGCGGGGACACCGGGGAGCTGTTTTTT.

V is TRBV6-2 or TRBV6-3 and J is TRBJ1-2, with TRBD1 as a possible D gene (5 bases). Germline CDR1 and CDR2: MNHEY and SVGEGT. The CDR3 is made up of 11 amino acids. V was trimmed by 5 bases and J by 14 bases, leaving 15 bases between them. CDR3 DNA sequence: TGTGCCAGCAGTCGAAGACAGCGACAGACCTTC. Amino acid sequence: CASSRRQRQTF.

The V call is TRBV12-3 or TRBV12-4, the J call TRBJ2-5; 7 nucleotides match TRBD1. The CDR3 is 13 amino acids. V was pared by 6 bases and J by 7 bases, with 8 bases of the junction left unmatched. CDR3 region: CASSQGDSLTQYF. CDR3 nucleotide sequence: TGTGCCAGCAGCCAGGGGGATTCATTGACCCAGTACTTC.

The chain is built from TRBV24-1 and TRBJ2-1, with 13 nucleotides matching TRBD2. From germline, CDR1 is KGHDR and CDR2 SFDVKD. V trimming: 1 base; J trimming: 0 bases; junction bases outside the gene matches: 17. The CDR3 loop spans 23 amino acids. The CDR3 region has the DNA TGTGCCACCAGTGATTTACCAGGGGTCACGGGACTAGCGGGGAAAAGCTCCTACAATGAGCAGTTCTTC. Residues: CATSDLPGVTGLAGKSSYNEQFF.

The chain recombines TRBV19 with TRBJ2-7; D remains ambiguous. Deletions cut 3 bases from V and 1 base from J, with 10 bases between. This CDR3 contains 14 residues. Per germline, CDR1 LNHDA and CDR2 SQIVND (reference sequence). This CDR3 is CASSIGSYSYEQYF. Here the CDR3 DNA reads TGTGCCAGTAGTATCGGTAGCTATTCCTACGAGCAGTACTTC.

CDR3 residues: CASSVQAGLGYTF. The CDR3 DNA sequence: TGTGCCAGCAGCGTTCAGGCAGGGCTTGGCTACACCTTC. This chain joins TRBV11-2 and TRBJ1-2, with D possibly being TRBD1 (5 bases). The CDR3 has 13 amino acids. The V gene lost 5 bases and the J gene lost 7 bases, with 14 bases spanning the gap. Germline CDR1 SGHAT, CDR2 FQNNGV.

The DNA of the CDR3 is TGCAGTGCTAAGAGAAGGCTTCCAACGGAGACCCAGTACTTC. Translated, it gives CSAKRRLPTETQYF. The gene calls are TRBV20-1 and TRBJ2-5, with D uncertain. V was cut by 4 bases and J by 5 bases, with 17 bases left in between. Germline V gives CDR1 DFQATT, CDR2 SNEGSKA (reference sequence). The CDR3 has 14 amino acids.

The gene calls are TRBV29-1 and TRBJ1-1; D is uncertain. Deletions cut 4 bases from V and 6 bases from J, with 6 bases between. CDR3 length: 10 amino acids. Looked up from germline, CDR1 is SQVTM and CDR2 is ANQGSEA. The CDR3 spells CSVVTPEAFF. DNA for the CDR3: TGCAGCGTTGTGACCCCTGAAGCTTTCTTT.

The chain joins TRBV7-2 to TRBJ1-1; TRBD1 might be the D (6 bases). CDR1 is SGHTA, CDR2 FQGNSA, per germline. The V end lost 1 base, the J end lost 4 bases, and 19 bases lay between the germline ends. The CDR3 sequence is 17 residues long. The CDR3 sequence is CASSLGGPGTISTEAFF. In DNA, the CDR3 is TGTGCCAGCAGCTTAGGGGGGCCGGGTACGATTAGCACTGAAGCTTTCTTT.

The chain employs TRBV7-7 and TRBJ2-5, with 8 bases identical to TRBD1. This CDR3 has 15 amino acids. V shed 4 bases, J shed 5 bases, and the junction held 9 bases outside the gene matches. Germline values: CDR1 SSHAT, CDR2 FNYEAQ (reference sequence). CDR3 loop: CASSSIDRGSETQYF. CDR3 nucleotides: TGTGCCAGCAGCTCAATAGACAGGGGATCCGAGACCCAGTACTTC.

The chain joins TRBV20-1 to TRBJ2-5, with 10 bases lining up with TRBD2. V lost 4 bases to trimming and J lost 2 bases; unmatched junction nucleotides: 7. CDR3 length equals 15 residues. The germline CDR1 and CDR2 sequences are DFQATT and SNEGSKA (reference sequence). The CDR3 reads CSATKRGGRQETQYF. The CDR3 DNA reads as TGCAGTGCTACTAAGCGGGGGGGCCGGCAAGAGACCCAGTACTTC.